A selection of T cell receptor beta chains follows, all from one sample in a study of T cell responses to AZD1222 COVID-19 vaccine. Sequenced by immunoSEQ multiplex PCR; TCRdb stores in-frame clones only, minus some. The repertoire includes around 130,000 clones, approximately 92% of them detected once, and approximately 2% sits in the top ten. The sequences come from peripheral blood, collected 28 days after the second AZD1222 dose. The origin of the receptors is an adult who received the AZD1222 COVID-19 vaccine. The CDR3 runs from the conserved cysteine through the conserved F or W. Only some rows state a clone size, as once, few, many or a class for expanded clones.

len | abundance | v_gene | CDR3aa
12 | NA | TRBV12-3/TRBV12-4 | CASTLGWTEAFF
18 | NA | TRBV4-3 | CASSQAPGQGGNTGELFF
12 | once | TRBV6-2/TRBV6-3 | CASSRLYNEQFF
13 | NA | TRBV5-1 | CASSGGVEETQYF
14 | NA | TRBV9 | CASSYDGTFYGYTF
15 | NA | TRBV2 | CASNEGTANTGELFF
15 | NA | TRBV2 | CASRRRDNSNQPQHF
14 | NA | TRBV6-1 | CASSELAGGSPLHF
19 | once | TRBV6-2/TRBV6-3 | CASSYPSGTGIKMNTEAFF
17 | once | TRBV9 | CASSGPRSSGGANEQFF
15 | NA | TRBV7-3 | CASSLRLAGHNEQFF
13 | NA | TRBV29-1 | CSVGVRGRDTQYF
14 | NA | TRBV7-2 | CASSLTWGTGELFF
16 | NA | TRBV9 | CASSNPRGSLAGEQYF
17 | NA | TRBV4-1 | CASSQDERGSSYNEQFF
18 | NA | TRBV12-5 | CASGLVRTSGSSYNEQFF
13 | NA | TRBV7-2 | CASSLATTGELFF
17 | NA | TRBV13 | CASSPRPDYTSTDTQYF
16 | few | TRBV5-6 | CASSFGTKGGAGELFF
16 | NA | TRBV7-2 | CASSLATSGRSYEQYF
16 | NA | TRBV10-1 | CASRSQDGHGVTEAFF
12 | NA | TRBV11-2 | CASSRLSREQYF
15 | NA | TRBV6-5 | CASSSAGTGGLEAFF
13 | NA | TRBV28 | CASSSRDRDEQYF